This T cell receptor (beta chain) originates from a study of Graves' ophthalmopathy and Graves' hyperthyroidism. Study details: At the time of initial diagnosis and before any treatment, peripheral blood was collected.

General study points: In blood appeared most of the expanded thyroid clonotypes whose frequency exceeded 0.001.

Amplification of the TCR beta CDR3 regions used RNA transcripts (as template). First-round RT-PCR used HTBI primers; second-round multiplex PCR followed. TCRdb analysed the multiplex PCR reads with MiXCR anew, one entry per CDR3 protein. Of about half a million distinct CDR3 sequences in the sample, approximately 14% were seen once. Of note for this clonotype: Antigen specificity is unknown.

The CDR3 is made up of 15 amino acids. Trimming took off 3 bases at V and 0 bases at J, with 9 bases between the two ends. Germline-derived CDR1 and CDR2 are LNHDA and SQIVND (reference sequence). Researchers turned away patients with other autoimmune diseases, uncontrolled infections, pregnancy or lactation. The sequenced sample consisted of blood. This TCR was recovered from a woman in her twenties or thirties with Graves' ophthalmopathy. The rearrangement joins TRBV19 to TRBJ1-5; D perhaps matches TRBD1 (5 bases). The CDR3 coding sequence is TGTGCCAGTAGTATCGACAGTTATAGCAATCAGCCCCAGCATTTT. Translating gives CASSIDSYSNQPQHF.